These T cell receptor beta chains were read from a single sample in a study of T cells in Graves' hyperthyroidism and ophthalmopathy. TCRdb reprocessed the multiplex PCR reads with MiXCR, giving one entry per CDR3 protein. The data show 500,000 to 650,000 distinct CDR3 sequences, about 15% seen once. The sequencing sample was made of blood. The origin of the receptors is a woman aged 40 to 50 with Graves' hyperthyroidism. Each CDR3 is given with its conserved first and last residue.

TRBJ2-3	TRBV29-1	CSVKTGSGGTDTQYF
TRBJ2-5	TRBV5-1	CASSSGTFDLETQYF
TRBJ2-5	TRBV30	CACQILAQQETQYF
TRBJ2-7	TRBV6-2/TRBV6-3	CASSYTIAASYEQYF
TRBJ1-5	TRBV6-1	CASRTTGAWSNQPQHF
TRBJ2-4	TRBV18	CASSPPRELKNIQYF
TRBJ2-5	TRBV6-1	CASRPAGGPEETQYF
TRBJ2-3	TRBV24-1	CATSGSLGVDTQYF
TRBJ2-4	TRBV30	CAWSEKDARRNIQYF
TRBJ1-6	TRBV6-1	CASRDSLNSPLHF
TRBJ2-6	TRBV4-1	CASSPLELGTGANVLTF
TRBJ2-3	TRBV7-3	CASSLGAGGPSYTQYF
TRBJ2-1	TRBV15	CATSSLLALDNYNEQFF
TRBJ2-7	TRBV6-1	CASGRGSLEQYF
TRBJ2-1	TRBV27	CASRRSGSPGEQFF
TRBJ2-2	TRBV7-8	CASSLPWTRTGELFF
TRBJ2-5	TRBV2	CASRAGVGETQYF
TRBJ2-2	TRBV5-4	CASSLGSAGTGELFF
TRBJ2-1	TRBV18	CASSKDSPGGYNEQFF
TRBJ1-3	TRBV5-1	CASSSEEPASSGNTIYF